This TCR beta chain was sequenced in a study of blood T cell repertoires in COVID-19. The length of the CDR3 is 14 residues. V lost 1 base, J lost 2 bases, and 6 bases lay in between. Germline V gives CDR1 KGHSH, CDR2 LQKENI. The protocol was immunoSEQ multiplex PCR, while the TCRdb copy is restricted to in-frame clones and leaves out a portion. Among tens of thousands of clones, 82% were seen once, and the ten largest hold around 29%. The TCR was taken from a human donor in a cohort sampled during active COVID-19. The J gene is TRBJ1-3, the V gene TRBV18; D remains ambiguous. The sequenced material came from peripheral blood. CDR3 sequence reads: CASSPLQTGNTIYF. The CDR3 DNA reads TGTGCCAGCTCACCACTTCAGACTGGAAACACCATATATTTT.